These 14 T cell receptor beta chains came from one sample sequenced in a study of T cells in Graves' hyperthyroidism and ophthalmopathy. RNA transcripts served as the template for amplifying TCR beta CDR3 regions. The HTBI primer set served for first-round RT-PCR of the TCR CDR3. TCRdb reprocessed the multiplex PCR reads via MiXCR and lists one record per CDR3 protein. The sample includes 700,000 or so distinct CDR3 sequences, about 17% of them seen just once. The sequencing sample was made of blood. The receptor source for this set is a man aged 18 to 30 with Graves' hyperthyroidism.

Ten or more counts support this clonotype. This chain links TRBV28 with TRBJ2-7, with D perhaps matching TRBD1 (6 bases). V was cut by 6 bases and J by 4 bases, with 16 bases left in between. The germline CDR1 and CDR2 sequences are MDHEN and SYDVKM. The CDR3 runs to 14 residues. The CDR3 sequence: CASRWTAAPYEQYF. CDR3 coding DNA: TGTGCCAGCAGGTGGACAGCGGCCCCTTACGAGCAGTACTTC.

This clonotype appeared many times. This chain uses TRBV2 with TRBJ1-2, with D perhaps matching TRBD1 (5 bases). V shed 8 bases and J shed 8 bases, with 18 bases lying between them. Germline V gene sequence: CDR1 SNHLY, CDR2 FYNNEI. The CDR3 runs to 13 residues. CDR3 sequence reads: CASSLRRDEGYTF. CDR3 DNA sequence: TGTGCCAGCTCCCTACGCAGGGACGAAGGCTACACCTTC.

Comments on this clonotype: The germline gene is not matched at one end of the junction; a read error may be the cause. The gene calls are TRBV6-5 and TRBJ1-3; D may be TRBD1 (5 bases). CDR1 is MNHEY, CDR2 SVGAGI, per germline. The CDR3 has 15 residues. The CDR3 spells CAGSYEGISGNTIYF. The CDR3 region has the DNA TGTGCCGGCAGTTACGAGGGGATCTCTGGAAACACCATATATTTT.

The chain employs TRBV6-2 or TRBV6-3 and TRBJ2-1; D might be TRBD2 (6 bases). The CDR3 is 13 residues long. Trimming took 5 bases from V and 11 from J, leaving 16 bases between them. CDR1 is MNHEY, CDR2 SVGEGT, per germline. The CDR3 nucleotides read TGTGCCAGCAGTCCCAAAGGAGGGAGTCAGCAGTTCTTC. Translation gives CASSPKGGSQQFF.

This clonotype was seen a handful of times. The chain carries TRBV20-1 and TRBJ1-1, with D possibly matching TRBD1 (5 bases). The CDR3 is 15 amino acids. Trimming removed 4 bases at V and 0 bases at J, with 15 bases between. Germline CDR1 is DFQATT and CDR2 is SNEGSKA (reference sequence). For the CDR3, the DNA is TGCAGTGCTATCTACCCTAGGGACCTGAACACTGAAGCTTTCTTT. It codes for CSAIYPRDLNTEAFF.

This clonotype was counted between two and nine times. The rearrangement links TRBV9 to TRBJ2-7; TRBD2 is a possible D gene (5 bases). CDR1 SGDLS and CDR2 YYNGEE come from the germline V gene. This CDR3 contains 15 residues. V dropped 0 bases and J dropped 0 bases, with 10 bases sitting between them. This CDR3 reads CASSVGSALSYEQYF. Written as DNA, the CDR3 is TGTGCCAGCAGCGTAGGTAGCGCCCTCTCCTACGAGCAGTACTTC.

CDR3 region: CASSYYGQGQHF. The CDR3, as DNA: TGTGCCAGCAGTTACTACGGACAGGGCCAGCATTTT. This chain links TRBV6-5 with TRBJ1-5; TRBD1 agrees at 8 bases. From germline, CDR1 is MNHEY and CDR2 SVGAGI. J was trimmed by 12 bases and V by 1 base; bases with no gene match: 2. This CDR3 has 12 amino acids.

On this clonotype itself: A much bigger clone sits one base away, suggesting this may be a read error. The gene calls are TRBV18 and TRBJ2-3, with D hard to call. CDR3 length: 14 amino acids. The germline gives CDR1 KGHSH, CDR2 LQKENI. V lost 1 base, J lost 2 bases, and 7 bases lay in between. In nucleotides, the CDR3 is TGTGCCAGCTCACCACGACCTAACACAGATACGCAGTATTTT. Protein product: CASSPRPNTDTQYF.

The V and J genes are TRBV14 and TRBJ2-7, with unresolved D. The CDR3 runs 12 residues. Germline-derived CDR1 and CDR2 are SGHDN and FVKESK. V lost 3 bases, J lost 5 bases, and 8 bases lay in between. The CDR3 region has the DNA TGTGCCAGCAGCCACTCCTCAGACGAGCAGTACTTC. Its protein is CASSHSSDEQYF.

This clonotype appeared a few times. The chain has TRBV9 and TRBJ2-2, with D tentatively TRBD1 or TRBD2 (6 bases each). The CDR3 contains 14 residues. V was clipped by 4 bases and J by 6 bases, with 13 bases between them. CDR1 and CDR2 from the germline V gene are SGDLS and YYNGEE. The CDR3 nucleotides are TGTGCCAGCAGCATACTAGCAGGGGCCGGGGAGCTGTTTTTT. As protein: CASSILAGAGELFF.

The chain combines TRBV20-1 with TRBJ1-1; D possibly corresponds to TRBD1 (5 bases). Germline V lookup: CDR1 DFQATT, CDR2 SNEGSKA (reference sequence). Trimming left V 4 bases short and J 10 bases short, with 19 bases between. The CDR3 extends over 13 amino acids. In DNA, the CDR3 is TGCAGTGCTACTCTAATGGGGCATAACGTAGCTTTCTTT. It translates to CSATLMGHNVAFF.

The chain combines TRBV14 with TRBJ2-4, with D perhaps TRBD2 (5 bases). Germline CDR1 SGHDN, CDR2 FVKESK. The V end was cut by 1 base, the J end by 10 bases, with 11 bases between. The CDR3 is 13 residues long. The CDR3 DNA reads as TGTGCCAGCAGCCAAGCCCTGAGGGAGATTCAGTACTTC. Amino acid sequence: CASSQALREIQYF. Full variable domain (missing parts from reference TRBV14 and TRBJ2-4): EAGVTQFPSHSVIEKGQTVTLRCDPISGHDNLYWYRRVMGKEIKFLLHFVKESKQDESGMPNNRFLAERTGGTYSTLKVQPAELEDSGVYFCASSQALREIQYFGAGTRLSVL.

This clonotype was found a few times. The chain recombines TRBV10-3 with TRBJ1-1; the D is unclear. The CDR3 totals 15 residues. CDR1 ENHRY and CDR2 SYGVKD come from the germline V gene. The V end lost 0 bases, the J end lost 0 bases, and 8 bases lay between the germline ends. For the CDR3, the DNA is TGTGCCATCAGTGAGTCGATAGTCTTGAACACTGAAGCTTTCTTT. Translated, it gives CAISESIVLNTEAFF.

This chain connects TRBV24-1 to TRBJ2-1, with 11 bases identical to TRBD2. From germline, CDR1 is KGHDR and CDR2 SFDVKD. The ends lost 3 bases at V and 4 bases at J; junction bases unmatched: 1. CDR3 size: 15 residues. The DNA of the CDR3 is TGTGCCACCAGTGATCTAGCGGGAGGTTACAATGAGCAGTTCTTC. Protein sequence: CATSDLAGGYNEQFF.